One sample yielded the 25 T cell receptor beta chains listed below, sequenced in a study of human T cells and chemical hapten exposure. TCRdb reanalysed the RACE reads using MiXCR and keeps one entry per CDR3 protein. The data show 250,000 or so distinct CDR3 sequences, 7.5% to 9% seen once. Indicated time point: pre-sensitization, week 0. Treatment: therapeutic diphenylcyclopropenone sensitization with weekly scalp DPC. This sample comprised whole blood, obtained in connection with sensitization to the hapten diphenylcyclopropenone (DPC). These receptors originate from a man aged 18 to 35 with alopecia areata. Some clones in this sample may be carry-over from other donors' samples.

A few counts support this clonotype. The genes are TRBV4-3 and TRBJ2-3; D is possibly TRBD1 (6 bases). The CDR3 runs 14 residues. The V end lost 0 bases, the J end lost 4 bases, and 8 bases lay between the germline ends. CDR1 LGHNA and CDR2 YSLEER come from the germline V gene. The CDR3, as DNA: TGCGCCAGCAGCCAAGATACAGGGCCAGATACGCAGTATTTT. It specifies CASSQDTGPDTQYF.

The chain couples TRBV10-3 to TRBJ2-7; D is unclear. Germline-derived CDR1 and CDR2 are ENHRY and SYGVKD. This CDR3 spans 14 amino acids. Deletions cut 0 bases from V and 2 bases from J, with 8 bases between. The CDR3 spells CAISESFRTYEQYF. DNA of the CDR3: TGTGCCATCAGTGAGTCGTTCAGAACCTACGAGCAGTACTTC.

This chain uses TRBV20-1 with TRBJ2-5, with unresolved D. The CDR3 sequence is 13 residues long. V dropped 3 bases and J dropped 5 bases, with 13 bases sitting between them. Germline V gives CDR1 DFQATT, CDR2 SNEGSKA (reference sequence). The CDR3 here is CSARSKPSETQYF. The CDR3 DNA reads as TGCAGTGCTAGGAGTAAGCCGTCGGAGACCCAGTACTTC.

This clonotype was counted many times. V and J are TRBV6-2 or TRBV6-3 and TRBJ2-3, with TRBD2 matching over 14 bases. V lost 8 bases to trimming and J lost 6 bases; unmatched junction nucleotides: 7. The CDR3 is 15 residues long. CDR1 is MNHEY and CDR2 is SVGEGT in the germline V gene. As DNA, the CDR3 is TGTGCCAGCCGGGGACTAGCGGGGGCCGGGGATACGCAGTATTTT. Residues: CASRGLAGAGDTQYF.

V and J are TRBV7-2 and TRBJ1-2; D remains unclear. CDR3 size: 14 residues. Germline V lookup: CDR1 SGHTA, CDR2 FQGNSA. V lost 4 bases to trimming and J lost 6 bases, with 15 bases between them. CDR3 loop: CASSSIRQNHGYTF. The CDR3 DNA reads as TGTGCCAGCAGCTCAATCCGGCAGAACCATGGCTACACCTTC.

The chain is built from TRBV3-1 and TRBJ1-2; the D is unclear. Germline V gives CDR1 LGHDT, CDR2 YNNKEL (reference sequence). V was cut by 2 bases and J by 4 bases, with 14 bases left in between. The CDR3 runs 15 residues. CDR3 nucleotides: TGTGCCAGCAGCCAATGGGAGGGAACTACCTATGGCTACACCTTC. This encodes CASSQWEGTTYGYTF.

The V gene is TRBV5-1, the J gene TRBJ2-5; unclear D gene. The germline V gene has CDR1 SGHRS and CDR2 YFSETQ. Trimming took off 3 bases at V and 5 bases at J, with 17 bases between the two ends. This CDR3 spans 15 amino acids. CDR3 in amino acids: CASSSPESERETQYF. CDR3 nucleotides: TGCGCCAGCAGCTCCCCTGAGTCGGAGAGGGAGACCCAGTACTTC.

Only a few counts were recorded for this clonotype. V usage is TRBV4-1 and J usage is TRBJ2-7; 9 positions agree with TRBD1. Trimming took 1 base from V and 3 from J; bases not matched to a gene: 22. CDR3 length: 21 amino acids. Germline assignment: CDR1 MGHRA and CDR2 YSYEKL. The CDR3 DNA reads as TGCGCCAGCAGCCAAGCCGGGACAGGGAAGCGTAGAGCAGGCCAGGGCTACGAGCAGTACTTC. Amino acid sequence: CASSQAGTGKRRAGQGYEQYF.

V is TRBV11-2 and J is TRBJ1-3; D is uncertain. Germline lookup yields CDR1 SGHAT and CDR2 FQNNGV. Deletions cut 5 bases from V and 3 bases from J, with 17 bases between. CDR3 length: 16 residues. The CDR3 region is CASSRIGRGLGNTIYF. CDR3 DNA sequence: TGTGCCAGCAGCCGAATAGGGAGAGGGCTTGGAAACACCATATATTTT.

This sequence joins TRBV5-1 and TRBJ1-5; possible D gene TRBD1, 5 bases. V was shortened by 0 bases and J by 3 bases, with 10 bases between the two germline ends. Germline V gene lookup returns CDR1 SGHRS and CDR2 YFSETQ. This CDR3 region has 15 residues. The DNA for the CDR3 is TGCGCCAGCAGCTTGGCCTCGGGGCCCAATCAGCCCCAGCATTTT. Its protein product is CASSLASGPNQPQHF.

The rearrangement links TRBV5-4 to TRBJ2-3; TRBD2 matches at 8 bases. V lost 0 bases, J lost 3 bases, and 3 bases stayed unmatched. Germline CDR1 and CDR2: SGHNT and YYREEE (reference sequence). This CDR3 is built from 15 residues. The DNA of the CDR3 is TGTGCCAGCAGCTTGGGCGGGGGGTTAACAGATACGCAGTATTTT. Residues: CASSLGGGLTDTQYF.

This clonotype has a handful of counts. This CDR3 is CASSTTRTLYEQYF. In DNA form, the CDR3 reads TGTGCCAGCAGCACGACCCGGACCCTATACGAGCAGTACTTC. This chain joins TRBV7-9 and TRBJ2-7; no firm D call. The CDR3 loop spans 14 amino acids. Germline V gene sequence: CDR1 SEHNR, CDR2 FQNEAQ (reference sequence). Trimming took off 5 bases at V and 4 bases at J, with 15 bases between the two ends.

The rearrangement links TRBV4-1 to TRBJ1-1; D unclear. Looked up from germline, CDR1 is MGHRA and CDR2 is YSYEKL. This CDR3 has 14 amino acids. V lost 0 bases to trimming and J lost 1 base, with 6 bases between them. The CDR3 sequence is CASSQEMTNTEAFF. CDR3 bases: TGCGCCAGCAGCCAAGAAATGACGAACACTGAAGCTTTCTTT.

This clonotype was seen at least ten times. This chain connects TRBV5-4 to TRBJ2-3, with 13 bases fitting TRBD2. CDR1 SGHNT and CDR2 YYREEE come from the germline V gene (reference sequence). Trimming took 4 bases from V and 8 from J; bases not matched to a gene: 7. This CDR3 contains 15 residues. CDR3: CASSITSGGAGTQYF. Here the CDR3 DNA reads TGTGCCAGCAGCATTACTAGCGGGGGGGCGGGTACGCAGTATTTT.

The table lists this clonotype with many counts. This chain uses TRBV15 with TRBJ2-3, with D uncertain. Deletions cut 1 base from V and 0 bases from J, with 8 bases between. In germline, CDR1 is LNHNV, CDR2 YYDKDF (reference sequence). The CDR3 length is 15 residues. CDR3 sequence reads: CATSRADPSTDTQYF. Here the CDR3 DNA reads TGTGCCACCAGCAGAGCTGATCCTAGCACAGATACGCAGTATTTT.

This CDR3 reads CASWGVLDTQYF. The CDR3 DNA follows: TGTGCCAGCTGGGGGGTCTTGGATACGCAGTATTTT. The gene calls are TRBV27 and TRBJ2-3; D perhaps matches TRBD2 (6 bases). The CDR3 has 12 amino acids. Germline assignment: CDR1 MNHEY and CDR2 SMNVEV (reference sequence). Trimming left V 8 bases short and J 6 bases short, with 12 bases between.

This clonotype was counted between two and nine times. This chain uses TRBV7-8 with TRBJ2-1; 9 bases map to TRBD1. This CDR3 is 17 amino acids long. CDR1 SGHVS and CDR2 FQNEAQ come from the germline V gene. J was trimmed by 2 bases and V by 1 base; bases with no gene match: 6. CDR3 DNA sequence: TGTGCCAGCAGCTTAGAGGGACAGGGAGGGACCTACAATGAGCAGTTCTTC. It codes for CASSLEGQGGTYNEQFF.

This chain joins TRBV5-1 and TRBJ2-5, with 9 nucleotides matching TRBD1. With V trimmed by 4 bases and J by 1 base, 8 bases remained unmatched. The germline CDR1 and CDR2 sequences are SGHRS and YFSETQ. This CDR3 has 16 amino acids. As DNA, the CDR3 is TGCGCCAGCAGCGGGGGACAGGGTGGATTCCAAGAGACCCAGTACTTC. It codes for CASSGGQGGFQETQYF.

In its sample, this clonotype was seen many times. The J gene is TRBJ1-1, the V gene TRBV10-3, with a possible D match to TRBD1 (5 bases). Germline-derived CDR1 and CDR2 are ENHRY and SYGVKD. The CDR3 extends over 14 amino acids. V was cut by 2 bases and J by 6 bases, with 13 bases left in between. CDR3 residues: CAISEMAGSAEAFF. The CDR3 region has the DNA TGTGCCATCAGTGAGATGGCAGGGAGCGCTGAAGCTTTCTTT.

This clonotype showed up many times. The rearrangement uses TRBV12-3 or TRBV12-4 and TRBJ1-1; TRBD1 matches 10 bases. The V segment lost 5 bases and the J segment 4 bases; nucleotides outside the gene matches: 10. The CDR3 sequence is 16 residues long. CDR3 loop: CASSPGQGDWGTEAFF. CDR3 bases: TGTGCCAGCAGTCCCGGACAGGGGGACTGGGGCACTGAAGCTTTCTTT.

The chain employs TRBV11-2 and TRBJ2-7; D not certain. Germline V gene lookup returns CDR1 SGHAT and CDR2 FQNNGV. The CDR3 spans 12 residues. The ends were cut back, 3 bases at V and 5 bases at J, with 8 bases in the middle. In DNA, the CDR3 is TGTGCCAGCAGCTTTACAAGAAACGAGCAGTACTTC. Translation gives CASSFTRNEQYF.

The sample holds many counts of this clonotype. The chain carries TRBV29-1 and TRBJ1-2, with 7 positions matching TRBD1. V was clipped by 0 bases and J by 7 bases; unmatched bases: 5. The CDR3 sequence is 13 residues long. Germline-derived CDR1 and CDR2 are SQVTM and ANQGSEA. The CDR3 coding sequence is TGCAGCGTTGAAGAAGACAGGGAGCTTGGCTACACCTTC. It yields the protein CSVEEDRELGYTF.

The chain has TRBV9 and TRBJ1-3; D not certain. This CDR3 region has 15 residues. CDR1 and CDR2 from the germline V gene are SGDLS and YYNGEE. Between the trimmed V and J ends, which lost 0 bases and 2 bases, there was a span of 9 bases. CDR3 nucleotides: TGTGCCAGCAGCGTAGGGGGTGACCCTGGAAACACCATATATTTT. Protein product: CASSVGGDPGNTIYF.

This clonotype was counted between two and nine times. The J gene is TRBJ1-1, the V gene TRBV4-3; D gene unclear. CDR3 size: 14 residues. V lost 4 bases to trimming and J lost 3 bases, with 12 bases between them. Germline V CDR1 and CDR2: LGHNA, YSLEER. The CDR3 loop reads CASSLRPGDTEAFF. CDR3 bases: TGCGCCAGCAGCCTTCGACCGGGAGACACTGAAGCTTTCTTT.

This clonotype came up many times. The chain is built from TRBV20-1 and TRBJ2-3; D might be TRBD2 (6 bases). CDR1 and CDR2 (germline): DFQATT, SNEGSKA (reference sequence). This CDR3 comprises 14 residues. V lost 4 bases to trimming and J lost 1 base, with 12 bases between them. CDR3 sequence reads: CSATRPGGTDTQYF. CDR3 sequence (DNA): TGCAGTGCTACCCGCCCGGGGGGCACAGATACGCAGTATTTT.